This TCR beta chain comes out of a study of blood T cell repertoires in COVID-19 (dated by TCRdb to 2019 to 2021). About the investigation overall: The collaborator samples originated in the United States, Italy and Spain and spanned the acute and convalescent phases of COVID-19. The material from the prospective study consisted of cDNA or gDNA derived from T cells, B-cell-depleted T cells, or PBMCs. The dataset comprised deeply sampled blood TCRbeta repertoires from subjects exposed to, actively infected with, or recovered from COVID-19. The repertoires were released in a freely available public database intended as a resource for research on the immune response to SARS-CoV-2. Samples were obtained from the ongoing ImmuneRACE study (first 160 participants) and from 1,200 or so subjects provided by 6 global collaborators. A de-identified subject ID, COVID-19 status, age in years and sex were almost always included in the sample metadata. Where HLA class I and class II types were available, the types were taken from metadata supplied by the sample provider, not from assay-based typing.

Enrolling through a virtual design, the prospective study's participants ranged in age from roughly 18 to 89 years and lived across 20 to 30 United States geographic areas. Cohort assignment in the prospective study relied on participant-reported clinical history from a screening survey and a study questionnaire. Each participant in the prospective study had whole blood, serum and a nasopharyngeal or oropharyngeal swab collected by mobile phlebotomists. Prospective study participants could optionally give additional blood draws and questionnaires over a roughly two-month period. Prospective study blood samples were shipped either frozen or at room temperature before DNA extraction. Study-level results and caveats: Clinical and demographic metadata were provided uncurated, with the amount varying by source and participant.

Germline trimming: 4 bases from V, 8 bases from J; junction bases outside gene matches: 11. From the cysteine through the phenylalanine, the CDR3 covers 15 amino acids. Here the CDR3 DNA is all that survives: 45 bases in frame from base 1. CDR1 and CDR2 were assigned from the germline V gene as SNHLY and FYNNEI. A word on this clone: Its antigen target is currently unknown. It has no much larger one-base neighbor in the sample; base qualities were not kept.

The immunoSEQ Assay, a bias-controlled multiplex PCR, was used to amplify TCRbeta CDR3 regions from genomic DNA. The authors processed their data as follows. The number of nucleated cells in each sample was estimated by amplification of reference gene primers within the assay. Sequence reads were collapsed and filtered to measure the absolute abundance of every unique TCRbeta CDR3 rearrangement. For each sample, productive Simpson clonality was calculated by taking the square root of Simpson's diversity index across productive rearrangements. Here the immuneACCESS table is served through TCRdb, limited to in-frame sequences with V and J called. Missing clones are a known gap in these copies; in checked studies unresolved V genes cover under half, and the rest lacks a known reason. From that table come the V and J calls and clone size; the DNA was used to work out D and trimming. Present in this sample are 200,000 to 250,000 clones, approximately 80% of which were seen just once. About 9.8% of the sample lies in the top ten.

The sequence is built from TRBV2 and TRBJ1-2, with 9 bases matching TRBD1. The source material was PBMCs or T cells enriched from blood (not recorded which). This TCR was recovered from a woman in her forties or fifties with acute COVID-19. The DNA sequence is given as TGTGCCAGCAGTGGGACCGGGACAGGGTTGGGAGGCTACACCTTC. Translated, this is CASSGTGTGLGGYTF.